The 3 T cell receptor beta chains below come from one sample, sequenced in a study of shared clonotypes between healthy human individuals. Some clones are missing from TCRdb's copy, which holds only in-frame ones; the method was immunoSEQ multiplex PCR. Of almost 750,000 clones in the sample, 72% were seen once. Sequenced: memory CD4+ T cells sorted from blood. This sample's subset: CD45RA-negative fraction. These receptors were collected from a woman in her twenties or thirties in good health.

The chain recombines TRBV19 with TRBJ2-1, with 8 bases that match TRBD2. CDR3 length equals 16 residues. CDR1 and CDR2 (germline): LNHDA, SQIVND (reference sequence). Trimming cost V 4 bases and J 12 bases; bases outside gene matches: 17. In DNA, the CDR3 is TGTGCCAGTAGTAACCGAGGGAGCGGGAGCCTGGGGGGGCAGTTCTTC. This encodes CASSNRGSGSLGGQFF. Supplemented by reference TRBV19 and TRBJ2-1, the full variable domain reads DGGITQSPKYLFRKEGQNVTLSCEQNLNHDAMYWYRQDPGQGLRLIYYSQIVNDFQKGDIAEGYSVSREKKESFPLTVTSAQKNPTAFYLCASSNRGSGSLGGQFFGPGTRLTVL.

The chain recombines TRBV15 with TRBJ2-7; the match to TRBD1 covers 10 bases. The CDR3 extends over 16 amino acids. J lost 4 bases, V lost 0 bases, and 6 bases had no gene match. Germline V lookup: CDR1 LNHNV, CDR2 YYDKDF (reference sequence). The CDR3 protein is CATSRDRDRGRYEQYF. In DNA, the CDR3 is TGTGCCACCAGCAGAGATCGGGACAGGGGTCGGTACGAGCAGTACTTC. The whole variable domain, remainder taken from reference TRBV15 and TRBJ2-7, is DAMVIQNPRYQVTQFGKPVTLSCSQTLNHNVMYWYQQKSSQAPKLLFHYYDKDFNNEADTPDNFQSRRPNTSFCFLDIRSPGLGDTAMYLCATSRDRDRGRYEQYFGPGTRLTVT.

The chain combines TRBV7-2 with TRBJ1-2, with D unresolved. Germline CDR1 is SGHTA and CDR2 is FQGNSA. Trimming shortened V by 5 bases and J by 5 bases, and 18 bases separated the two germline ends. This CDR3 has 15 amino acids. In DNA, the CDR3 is TGTGCCAGCAGCCACTCAGTAGGAAGCTCATATGGCTACACCTTC. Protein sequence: CASSHSVGSSYGYTF.